This T cell receptor beta chain emerged from a study of neurological immune-mediated disorders. There are many counts of this clonotype. This CDR3 comprises 14 residues. Looked up from germline, CDR1 is SGHTA and CDR2 is FQGNSA. V was shortened by 6 bases and J by 2 bases, with 13 bases between the two germline ends. Each TCR transcript was tagged with a 10-nucleotide random UMI during 5'RACE. TCRdb itself ran the 5' RACE reads through MiXCR, one entry per CDR3 protein. Altogether 60,000 or so distinct CDR3 sequences are present, about an eighth being singletons, with the ten largest covering less than 2%.

This receptor was identified in a man aged 55 to 70 in good health. The sample comprised PBMCs. The chain couples TRBV7-2 to TRBJ1-2, with unresolved D. The DNA for the CDR3 is TGTGCCAGCAGGTCTGGGTCGGACAACTATGGCTACACCTTC. It yields the protein CASRSGSDNYGYTF.